This T cell receptor (beta chain) was sequenced for a study of Ad26.COV2.S vaccination and SARS-CoV-2 variants. Study observations and caveats: The TCR-based breadth and depth measures might underestimate overall T cell responses. Ad26.COV2.S recipients had broader spike-specific TCRs (P = 0.0014). Vaccine and placebo recipients had comparable breadth of non-spike TCRs. Substantial response breadth was reportedly seen for spike-specific CD8+ and CD4+ T cells after vaccination.

On this clone: As yet, its antigen is unknown.

Germline CDR1 MNHEY, CDR2 SVGAGI. This CDR3 has 12 residues. V lost 6 bases and J lost 11, with 14 bases in between. Some clones are missing from TCRdb's copy, which holds only in-frame ones; the method was immunoSEQ multiplex PCR. The sample yields some 190,000 clones, roughly nine tenths seen once. Material: peripheral blood, obtained after recovery from COVID-19. This TCR was sampled from a human donor who had recovered from COVID-19. J is TRBJ2-1 and V is TRBV6-5; D tentatively reads TRBD1 or TRBD2 (5 bases each). Written as DNA, the CDR3 is TGTGCCAGCAGGGAGACTAAGGGGAAGCAGTTCTTC. This sequence encodes CASRETKGKQFF.